The clone carrying this T cell receptor beta chain occurred once. These data come from a study of CD8 T cells in Susac syndrome. cDNA came from around 0.5 to 1 ug RNA primed by random hexamers. TCRdb passed the immunoSEQ multiplex PCR reads through MiXCR, listing each CDR3 protein once. Among about 60,000 distinct CDR3 sequences listed, approximately 90% were seen once. The CDR3 has 14 residues. Germline V lookup: CDR1 SQVTM, CDR2 ANQGSEA. The V and J ends lost 3 bases and 0 bases respectively, with 11 bases between them. The material sequenced was CD8+ T cells from PBMCs. This clonotype originated in a human donor in good health. The rearrangement links TRBV29-1 to TRBJ1-1, with D possibly TRBD1 on 5 matching bases. The CDR3 loop reads CSVEFGGMNTEAFF. CDR3 coding DNA: TGCAGCGTTGAGTTCGGGGGGATGAACACTGAAGCTTTCTTT.